A selection of T cell receptor beta chains follows, all from one sample in a study of blood T cell repertoires in COVID-19. Generated by immunoSEQ multiplex PCR, the TCRdb table keeps only in-frame clones and is missing some. Of roughly 120,000 clones in the sample, roughly 87% are singletons; the top ten hold less than 9.5%. The material sequenced was peripheral blood. These receptors came from a human donor in a cohort sampled during active COVID-19. Each CDR3 is given with its conserved first and last residue. The D gene is left open where the match is weak. A row's size may be missing; if present it is once, few, many or a size class.

CDR3 DNA: TGTGCTAGTGGTATAGCTAGCGACAGAGTGAGCCGGGAGCTGTTTTTT; CDR3 protein: CASGIASDRVSRELFF; clone size: -; J gene: TRBJ2-2; V gene: TRBV12-5; D gene: -
CDR3 DNA: TGTGCCAGCAGTTTCCCGAAGACAGGGCTTTTGGGAAATGAGCAGTTCTTC; CDR3 protein: CASSFPKTGLLGNEQFF; clone size: -; J gene: TRBJ2-1; V gene: TRBV28; D gene: TRBD1
CDR3 DNA: TGTGCCAGCAGTCGCTCACAAGCGATATTAGAGACCCAGTACTTC; CDR3 protein: CASSRSQAILETQYF; clone size: -; J gene: TRBJ2-5; V gene: TRBV6-5; D gene: -
CDR3 DNA: TGCAGTGCTAGTAGGGGGGGGCCCTCTGGAAACACCATATATTTT; CDR3 protein: CSASRGGPSGNTIYF; clone size: -; J gene: TRBJ1-3; V gene: TRBV20-1; D gene: -
CDR3 DNA: TGTGCCAGCAGCGTAGTCCCGACCGGCGGGCAGTATTTT; CDR3 protein: CASSVVPTGGQYF; clone size: -; J gene: TRBJ2-3; V gene: TRBV9; D gene: -
CDR3 DNA: TGTGCCAGCAGCCCCCCCGGTACCTTC; CDR3 protein: CASSPPGTF; clone size: -; J gene: TRBJ1-2; V gene: TRBV28; D gene: -
CDR3 DNA: TGCGCCAGCAGCTCAGGACTAGCGGAGGGAGAGACCCAGTACTTC; CDR3 protein: CASSSGLAEGETQYF; clone size: -; J gene: TRBJ2-5; V gene: TRBV5-1; D gene: TRBD2
CDR3 DNA: TGTGCCACCGCCCGCCCAGGGCCAAAAACAATCTATGGCTACACCTTC; CDR3 protein: CATARPGPKTIYGYTF; clone size: -; J gene: TRBJ1-2; V gene: TRBV24-1; D gene: -
CDR3 DNA: TGTGCCAGCACTCTCGGTCCTCAAGTGGACACCGGGGAGCTGTTTTTT; CDR3 protein: CASTLGPQVDTGELFF; clone size: -; J gene: TRBJ2-2; V gene: TRBV5-5; D gene: -
CDR3 DNA: TGTGCCAGCAGGGCCTACAGCTCCTATAATTCACCCCTCCACTTT; CDR3 protein: CASRAYSSYNSPLHF; clone size: -; J gene: TRBJ1-6; V gene: TRBV6-5; D gene: -
CDR3 DNA: TGTGCCAGTAGTATTACAGGGGAAAGGGAAAAACTGTTTTTT; CDR3 protein: CASSITGEREKLFF; clone size: few; J gene: TRBJ1-4; V gene: TRBV19; D gene: TRBD1
CDR3 DNA: TGTGCCAGCAGAGCAGGGAACTACGAGCAGTACTTC; CDR3 protein: CASRAGNYEQYF; clone size: -; J gene: TRBJ2-7; V gene: TRBV6-6; D gene: -
CDR3 DNA: TGTGCCAGCAGCCTCGGGGGTTTGGAGCAGTTCTTC; CDR3 protein: CASSLGGLEQFF; clone size: -; J gene: TRBJ2-1; V gene: TRBV7-9; D gene: -
CDR3 DNA: TGTGCCAGCAGCCCACCGGGGGCCAAAAACATTCAGTACTTC; CDR3 protein: CASSPPGAKNIQYF; clone size: -; J gene: TRBJ2-4; V gene: TRBV7-2; D gene: -
CDR3 DNA: TGTGCCAGCAGTGAAGCTGGGAGGGCCACGCGGCGAAACTACGAGCAGTACTTC; CDR3 protein: CASSEAGRATRRNYEQYF; clone size: -; J gene: TRBJ2-7; V gene: TRBV6-1; D gene: TRBD2
CDR3 DNA: TGTGCCTCGGGGGCTAACTATGGCTACACCTTC; CDR3 protein: CASGANYGYTF; clone size: -; J gene: TRBJ1-2; V gene: TRBV19; D gene: -
CDR3 DNA: TGTGCCAGCAGCTTTAACGGGGGGCCAACCTCCTACAATGAGCAGTTCTTC; CDR3 protein: CASSFNGGPTSYNEQFF; clone size: -; J gene: TRBJ2-1; V gene: TRBV5-8; D gene: -
CDR3 DNA: TGTGCCAGCAGTGAATGGGACTATGAGCAGTTCTTC; CDR3 protein: CASSEWDYEQFF; clone size: -; J gene: TRBJ2-1; V gene: TRBV2; D gene: -
CDR3 DNA: TGTGCTAGTGGTTTGGTACTAGCGGGAGGGGGTCTTGGCGAGCAGTACTTC; CDR3 protein: CASGLVLAGGGLGEQYF; clone size: -; J gene: TRBJ2-7; V gene: TRBV12-5; D gene: TRBD2
CDR3 DNA: TGTGCCAGCAGTGAAAACAGGGCAGGATCACCCCTCCACTTT; CDR3 protein: CASSENRAGSPLHF; clone size: -; J gene: TRBJ1-6; V gene: TRBV2; D gene: -
CDR3 DNA: TGTGCCACCAGTGACCCCCGACAGAGCCACTATGGCTACACCTTC; CDR3 protein: CATSDPRQSHYGYTF; clone size: -; J gene: TRBJ1-2; V gene: TRBV24-1; D gene: -
CDR3 DNA: TGTGCCAGCTCGCCATTACAGGGTTGGGGTGAGACCCAGTACTTC; CDR3 protein: CASSPLQGWGETQYF; clone size: once; J gene: TRBJ2-5; V gene: TRBV18; D gene: -
CDR3 DNA: TGTGCCAGCAGCTCATCGGGAGGCGCCTCGGGAACCCAGTACTTC; CDR3 protein: CASSSSGGASGTQYF; clone size: -; J gene: TRBJ2-5; V gene: TRBV7-2; D gene: TRBD2
CDR3 DNA: TGTGCCAGTAGTATAGATTCGAGAAGCAAAGAAGCTTTCTTT; CDR3 protein: CASSIDSRSKEAFF; clone size: -; J gene: TRBJ1-1; V gene: TRBV19; D gene: -
CDR3 DNA: TGCGCCAGCAGCCTTACAGCGGGTAACACTGAAGCTTTCTTT; CDR3 protein: CASSLTAGNTEAFF; clone size: -; J gene: TRBJ1-1; V gene: TRBV5-1; D gene: -
CDR3 DNA: TGTGCCAGCAGCCCGGGGGTGCGGACTAGCGAGCAGTTCTTC; CDR3 protein: CASSPGVRTSEQFF; clone size: once; J gene: TRBJ2-1; V gene: TRBV11-2; D gene: TRBD2
CDR3 DNA: TGTGCCAGCAACCGTAAAGGACGGGGCTCCTACGAGCAGTACTTC; CDR3 protein: CASNRKGRGSYEQYF; clone size: -; J gene: TRBJ2-7; V gene: TRBV11-2; D gene: -
CDR3 DNA: TGTGCCAGCAGCCAACTAGCGCCCTCACTACCGGATACGCAGTATTTT; CDR3 protein: CASSQLAPSLPDTQYF; clone size: -; J gene: TRBJ2-3; V gene: TRBV3-1/TRBV3-2; D gene: -
CDR3 DNA: TGTGCCAGCAGCTTAGGTGGACAGGGGGCGGGTCAGCCCCAGCATTTT; CDR3 protein: CASSLGGQGAGQPQHF; clone size: -; J gene: TRBJ1-5; V gene: TRBV13; D gene: TRBD1
CDR3 DNA: TGTGCCAGCTCACCAGAGAGCAATCAGCCCCAGCATTTT; CDR3 protein: CASSPESNQPQHF; clone size: -; J gene: TRBJ1-5; V gene: TRBV18; D gene: -
CDR3 DNA: TGCAGCGCTAGGGGAGGGGATGGAGGCAATCAGCCCCAGCATTTT; CDR3 protein: CSARGGDGGNQPQHF; clone size: -; J gene: TRBJ1-5; V gene: TRBV29-1; D gene: -
CDR3 DNA: TGTGCCAGCAGCGAAATCTGGGGGGGCACAGATACGCAGTATTTT; CDR3 protein: CASSEIWGGTDTQYF; clone size: -; J gene: TRBJ2-3; V gene: TRBV3-1/TRBV3-2; D gene: -
CDR3 DNA: TGTGCCAGCAGCCAAGAAACAGGGGGGAACCAAGAGACCCAGTACTTC; CDR3 protein: CASSQETGGNQETQYF; clone size: -; J gene: TRBJ2-5; V gene: TRBV3-1/TRBV3-2; D gene: TRBD1
CDR3 DNA: TGTGCCAGCAGCACCGGGACAGGGGTCCGAGAGACCCAGTACTTC; CDR3 protein: CASSTGTGVRETQYF; clone size: -; J gene: TRBJ2-5; V gene: TRBV7-9; D gene: TRBD1
CDR3 DNA: TGTGCCATCAGTGAGTCGCCAGGGGGCTTTATTTCACCCCTCCACTTT; CDR3 protein: CAISESPGGFISPLHF; clone size: -; J gene: TRBJ1-6; V gene: TRBV10-3; D gene: TRBD1
CDR3 DNA: TGTGCCAGCAGTGAAGACAGACGGAACACCGGGGAGCTGTTTTTT; CDR3 protein: CASSEDRRNTGELFF; clone size: -; J gene: TRBJ2-2; V gene: TRBV2; D gene: -
CDR3 DNA: TGTGCCAGCAGTCATAGCGGGGCAGAGACCCAGTACTTC; CDR3 protein: CASSHSGAETQYF; clone size: -; J gene: TRBJ2-5; V gene: TRBV12-3/TRBV12-4; D gene: TRBD2
CDR3 DNA: TGTGCCAGCAGTTACTCGGACAGGGGGAACACTGAAGCTTTCTTT; CDR3 protein: CASSYSDRGNTEAFF; clone size: -; J gene: TRBJ1-1; V gene: TRBV6-6; D gene: TRBD1
CDR3 DNA: TGTGCCAGCAGTACAGGTTACAATGAGCAGTTCTTC; CDR3 protein: CASSTGYNEQFF; clone size: -; J gene: TRBJ2-1; V gene: TRBV2; D gene: -
CDR3 DNA: TGTGCCAGCTCACCTGGACTAGCGGGAGGGACCGGGGAGCTGTTTTTT; CDR3 protein: CASSPGLAGGTGELFF; clone size: once; J gene: TRBJ2-2; V gene: TRBV18; D gene: TRBD2
CDR3 DNA: TGCGCCAGCAGACCGGGACTAGCGGGAGCTGAGAATGAGCAGTTCTTC; CDR3 protein: CASRPGLAGAENEQFF; clone size: -; J gene: TRBJ2-1; V gene: TRBV5-1; D gene: TRBD2
CDR3 DNA: TGTGCCAGCAGCTTAGGGAGGCTCAACCTCAACACGAACCACGAGCAGTACTTC; CDR3 protein: CASSLGRLNLNTNHEQYF; clone size: -; J gene: TRBJ2-7; V gene: TRBV11-2; D gene: -
CDR3 DNA: TGTGCCACCAGGGGACAGGGCGCCGAGGCTTTCTTT; CDR3 protein: CATRGQGAEAFF; clone size: few; J gene: TRBJ1-1; V gene: TRBV24-1; D gene: TRBD1
CDR3 DNA: TGCGCCAGCAGTGTTGAGGGAAGAACTGAAGCTTTCTTT; CDR3 protein: CASSVEGRTEAFF; clone size: -; J gene: TRBJ1-1; V gene: TRBV10-1; D gene: -
CDR3 DNA: TGTGCCAGCAGCCATCCCTCCCCCGGGACAAATAACACTGAAGCTTTCTTT; CDR3 protein: CASSHPSPGTNNTEAFF; clone size: -; J gene: TRBJ1-1; V gene: TRBV14; D gene: -
CDR3 DNA: TGTGCCAGCAGTGCCGCGGGACTAGCGGACACAGATACGCAGTATTTT; CDR3 protein: CASSAAGLADTDTQYF; clone size: -; J gene: TRBJ2-3; V gene: TRBV6-4; D gene: TRBD2
CDR3 DNA: TGTGCCAGCAGCTTAGGGGGCTCTGGAAACACCATATATTTT; CDR3 protein: CASSLGGSGNTIYF; clone size: -; J gene: TRBJ1-3; V gene: TRBV5-8; D gene: -
CDR3 DNA: TGCGCCATCCACGGACAGCCCTATGGCTACACCTTC; CDR3 protein: CAIHGQPYGYTF; clone size: few; J gene: TRBJ1-2; V gene: TRBV23-1; D gene: -
CDR3 DNA: TGTGCCAGCAGCCCCAGACAGGGACTAGGGTCACCCCTCCACTTT; CDR3 protein: CASSPRQGLGSPLHF; clone size: -; J gene: TRBJ1-6; V gene: TRBV7-2; D gene: TRBD1
CDR3 DNA: TGTGCCAGTAGTATAGGGACAGCGAACACTGAAGCTTTCTTT; CDR3 protein: CASSIGTANTEAFF; clone size: -; J gene: TRBJ1-1; V gene: TRBV19; D gene: -
CDR3 DNA: TGTGCCAGCAGCCTAGGGACTGTGAACGGGGAGCTGTTTTTT; CDR3 protein: CASSLGTVNGELFF; clone size: -; J gene: TRBJ2-2; V gene: TRBV5-4; D gene: -
CDR3 DNA: TGTGCCAGCAGTTACGGGCAGTACACTGAAGCTTTCTTT; CDR3 protein: CASSYGQYTEAFF; clone size: -; J gene: TRBJ1-1; V gene: TRBV6-5; D gene: -
CDR3 DNA: TGTGCCAGCAGCTTGATGACAGGATCGCACTATGGCTACACCTTC; CDR3 protein: CASSLMTGSHYGYTF; clone size: -; J gene: TRBJ1-2; V gene: TRBV11-1; D gene: -
CDR3 DNA: TGCGCCAGCAGCTTGGGACAGGACCAAGAGACCCAGTACTTC; CDR3 protein: CASSLGQDQETQYF; clone size: -; J gene: TRBJ2-5; V gene: TRBV5-1; D gene: -
CDR3 DNA: TGTGCCGGAATTGACAGGGATAATGAAAAACTGTTTTTT; CDR3 protein: CAGIDRDNEKLFF; clone size: -; J gene: TRBJ1-4; V gene: TRBV30; D gene: TRBD1
CDR3 DNA: TGTGCCAGCAGCTTGAGACAGACGAACACTGAAGCTTTCTTT; CDR3 protein: CASSLRQTNTEAFF; clone size: -; J gene: TRBJ1-1; V gene: TRBV5-6; D gene: -
CDR3 DNA: TGTGCCAGCAGCCTCACGCACTTACGGGATACGCAGTATTTT; CDR3 protein: CASSLTHLRDTQYF; clone size: -; J gene: TRBJ2-3; V gene: TRBV3-1/TRBV3-2; D gene: -
CDR3 DNA: TGTGCCAGCAGCTTAGGACCCCCTACTAGCGGCCCTAGCACAGATACGCAGTATTTT; CDR3 protein: CASSLGPPTSGPSTDTQYF; clone size: -; J gene: TRBJ2-3; V gene: TRBV11-2; D gene: TRBD2
CDR3 DNA: TGTGCCAGTAACCAAGGATGGACTAGCGGGAGTAACCACGAGCAGTACTTC; CDR3 protein: CASNQGWTSGSNHEQYF; clone size: -; J gene: TRBJ2-7; V gene: TRBV19; D gene: TRBD2
CDR3 DNA: TGTGCCAGCAGCCCCCAGCTACAGCAAATCAATTCACCCCTCCACTTT; CDR3 protein: CASSPQLQQINSPLHF; clone size: -; J gene: TRBJ1-6; V gene: TRBV9; D gene: -